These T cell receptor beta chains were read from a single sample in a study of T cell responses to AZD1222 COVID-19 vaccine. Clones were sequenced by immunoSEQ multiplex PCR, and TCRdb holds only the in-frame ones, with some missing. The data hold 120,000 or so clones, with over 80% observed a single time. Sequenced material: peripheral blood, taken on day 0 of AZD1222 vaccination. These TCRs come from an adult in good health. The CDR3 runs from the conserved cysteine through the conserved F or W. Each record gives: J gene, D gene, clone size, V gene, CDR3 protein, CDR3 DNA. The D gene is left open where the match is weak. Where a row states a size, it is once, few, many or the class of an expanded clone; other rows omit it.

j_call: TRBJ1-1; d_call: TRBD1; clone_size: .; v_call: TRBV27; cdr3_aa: CASSLTGGAGNTEAFF; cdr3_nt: TGTGCCAGCAGTTTAACAGGGGGCGCGGGAAACACTGAAGCTTTCTTT
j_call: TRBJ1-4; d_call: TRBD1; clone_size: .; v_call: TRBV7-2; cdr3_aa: CASSWRQGPNEKLFF; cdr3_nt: TGTGCCAGCAGCTGGCGACAGGGGCCGAATGAAAAACTGTTTTTT
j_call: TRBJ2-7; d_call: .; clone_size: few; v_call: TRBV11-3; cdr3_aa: CASSPGTPYEQYF; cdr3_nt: TGTGCCAGCAGCCCCGGGACACCTTACGAGCAGTACTTC
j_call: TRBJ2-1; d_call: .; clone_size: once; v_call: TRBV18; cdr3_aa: CASSQSAGTPTSNEQFF; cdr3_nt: TGTGCCAGCTCACAATCAGCCGGGACGCCTACCAGCAATGAGCAGTTCTTC
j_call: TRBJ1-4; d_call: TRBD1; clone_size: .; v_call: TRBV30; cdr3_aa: CAWSIGTGSLEKLFF; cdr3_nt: TGTGCCTGGAGTATCGGGACAGGGAGTTTAGAAAAACTGTTTTTT
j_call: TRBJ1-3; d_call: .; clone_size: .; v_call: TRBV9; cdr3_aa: CASSVSSGNTIYF; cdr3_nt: TGTGCCAGCAGCGTCAGCTCTGGAAACACCATATATTTT
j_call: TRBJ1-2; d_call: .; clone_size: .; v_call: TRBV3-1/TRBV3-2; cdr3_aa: CASSSGGAGYTF; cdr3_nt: TGTGCCAGCAGCTCTGGGGGGGCTGGCTACACCTTC
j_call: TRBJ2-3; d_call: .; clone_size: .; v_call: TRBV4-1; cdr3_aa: CASSQAQGTDTQYF; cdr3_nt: TGCGCCAGCAGCCAAGCACAGGGCACAGATACGCAGTATTTT
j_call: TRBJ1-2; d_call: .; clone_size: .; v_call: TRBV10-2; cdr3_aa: CASSGAPGAGSYGYTF; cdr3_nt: TGCGCCAGCAGTGGTGCCCCAGGGGCAGGGAGCTATGGCTACACCTTC
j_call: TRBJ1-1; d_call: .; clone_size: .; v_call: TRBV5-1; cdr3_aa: CASSLIGVLNTEAFF; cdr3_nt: TGCGCCAGCAGCTTGATAGGGGTCCTGAACACTGAAGCTTTCTTT
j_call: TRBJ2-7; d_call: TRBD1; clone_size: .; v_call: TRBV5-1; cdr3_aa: CASSLWGRVQGNLEQYF; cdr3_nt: TGCGCCAGCAGCTTGTGGGGCCGCGTACAGGGGAATCTGGAGCAGTACTTC
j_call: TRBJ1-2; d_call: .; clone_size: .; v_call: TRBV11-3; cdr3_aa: CASSLREGNYGYTF; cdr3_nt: TGTGCCAGCAGCTTAAGGGAGGGCAACTATGGCTACACCTTC
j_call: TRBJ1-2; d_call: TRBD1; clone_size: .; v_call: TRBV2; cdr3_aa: CASRRDRDDGYTF; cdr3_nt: TGTGCCAGCAGGAGGGACAGGGATGATGGCTACACCTTC
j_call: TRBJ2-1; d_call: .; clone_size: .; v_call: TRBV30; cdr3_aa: CAWSAGPFKQFF; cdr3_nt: TGTGCCTGGAGTGCAGGTCCCTTTAAACAGTTCTTC
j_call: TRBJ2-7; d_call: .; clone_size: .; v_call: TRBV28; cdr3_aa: CASSYYYEQYF; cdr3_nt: TGTGCCAGCAGTTATTACTACGAGCAGTACTTC
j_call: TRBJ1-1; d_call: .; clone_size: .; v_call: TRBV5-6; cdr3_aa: CASSLKNGEAFF; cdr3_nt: TGTGCCAGCAGCTTGAAAAATGGCGAAGCTTTCTTT
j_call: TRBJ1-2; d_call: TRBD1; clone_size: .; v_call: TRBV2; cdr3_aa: CASSGDRGYGYTF; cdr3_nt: TGTGCCAGCAGTGGGGACAGGGGCTATGGCTACACCTTC
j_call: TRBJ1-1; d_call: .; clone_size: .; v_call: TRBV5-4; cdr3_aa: CASSLPGTSGVNTEAFF; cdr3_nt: TGTGCCAGCAGCCTCCCCGGGACAAGTGGGGTGAACACTGAAGCTTTCTTT
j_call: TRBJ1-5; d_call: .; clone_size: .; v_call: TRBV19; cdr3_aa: CASSAGDSNQPQHF; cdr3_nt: TGTGCCAGTAGTGCCGGGGATAGCAATCAGCCCCAGCATTTT
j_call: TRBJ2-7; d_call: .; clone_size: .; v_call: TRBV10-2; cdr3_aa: CATLLSGGYAYEQYF; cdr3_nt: TGCGCCACGCTCCTTTCTGGGGGCTACGCCTACGAGCAGTACTTC
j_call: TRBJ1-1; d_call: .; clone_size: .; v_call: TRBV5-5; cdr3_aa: CASSLAAANTEAFF; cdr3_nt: TGTGCCAGCAGCTTGGCCGCTGCAAACACTGAAGCTTTCTTT
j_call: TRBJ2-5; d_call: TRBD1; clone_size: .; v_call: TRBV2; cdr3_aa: CASKTGTGQETQYF; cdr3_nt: TGTGCCAGCAAAACCGGGACAGGGCAAGAGACCCAGTACTTC
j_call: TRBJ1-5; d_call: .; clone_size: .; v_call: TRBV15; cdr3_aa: CATSRARRSGGEGNQPQHF; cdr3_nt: TGTGCCACCAGCAGAGCTAGAAGATCCGGGGGCGAGGGCAATCAGCCCCAGCATTTT
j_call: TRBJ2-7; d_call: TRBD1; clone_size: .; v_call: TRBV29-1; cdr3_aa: CSVTQGARYEQYF; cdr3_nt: TGCAGCGTTACACAGGGGGCGAGGTACGAGCAGTACTTC
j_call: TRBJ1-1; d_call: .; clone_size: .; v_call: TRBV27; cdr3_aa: CASSLSGGRDTEAFF; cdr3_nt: TGTGCCAGCAGTTTATCGGGGGGGCGAGACACTGAAGCTTTCTTT
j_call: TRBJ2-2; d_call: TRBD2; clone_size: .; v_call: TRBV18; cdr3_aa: CASSLGLAGSTGELFF; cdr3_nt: TGTGCCAGCTCACTGGGACTAGCGGGAAGCACCGGGGAGCTGTTTTTT
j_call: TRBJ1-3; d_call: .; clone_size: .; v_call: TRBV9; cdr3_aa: CASSVASVQSGNTIYF; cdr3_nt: TGTGCCAGCAGCGTAGCTTCAGTTCAATCTGGAAACACCATATATTTT
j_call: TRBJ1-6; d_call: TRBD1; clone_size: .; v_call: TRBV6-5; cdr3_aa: CASLTGGSSPLHF; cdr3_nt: TGTGCCAGTTTGACAGGGGGCAGCTCACCCCTCCACTTT
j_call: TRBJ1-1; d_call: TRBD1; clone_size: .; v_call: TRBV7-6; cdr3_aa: CASSLLGQGTTEAFF; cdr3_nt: TGTGCCAGCAGCTTACTTGGACAGGGAACTACTGAAGCTTTCTTT
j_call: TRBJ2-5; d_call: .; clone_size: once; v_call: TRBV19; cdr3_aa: CATRAPGGETQYF; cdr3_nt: TGTGCCACCAGGGCCCCGGGTGGGGAGACCCAGTACTTC
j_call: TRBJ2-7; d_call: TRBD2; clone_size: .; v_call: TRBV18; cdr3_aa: CASSPTSGSLEQYF; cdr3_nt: TGTGCCAGCTCGCCTACTAGCGGGAGCCTCGAGCAGTACTTC
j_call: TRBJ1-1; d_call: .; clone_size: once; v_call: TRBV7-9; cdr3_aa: CASSLAPDTINTEAFF; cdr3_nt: TGTGCCAGCAGCTTAGCGCCCGACACTATTAACACTGAAGCTTTCTTT
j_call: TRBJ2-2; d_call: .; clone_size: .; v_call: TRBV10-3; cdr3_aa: CAISDGGGTGELFF; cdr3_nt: TGTGCCATCAGTGACGGAGGGGGGACCGGGGAGCTGTTTTTT
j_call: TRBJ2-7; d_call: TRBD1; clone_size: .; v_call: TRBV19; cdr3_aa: CASRRQGSYEQYF; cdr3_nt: TGTGCCAGTAGACGACAGGGCTCCTACGAGCAGTACTTC
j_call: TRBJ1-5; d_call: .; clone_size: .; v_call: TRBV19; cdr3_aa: CASTGMGNQPQHF; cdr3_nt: TGTGCCAGTACGGGGATGGGCAATCAGCCCCAGCATTTT
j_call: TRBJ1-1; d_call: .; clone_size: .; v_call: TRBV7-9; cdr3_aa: CASSLEVGVTEAFF; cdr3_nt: TGTGCCAGCAGCTTAGAGGTAGGCGTCACTGAAGCTTTCTTT
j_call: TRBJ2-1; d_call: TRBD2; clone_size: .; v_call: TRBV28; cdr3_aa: CASGLADVYNEQFF; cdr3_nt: TGTGCCAGCGGACTAGCGGACGTCTACAATGAGCAGTTCTTC
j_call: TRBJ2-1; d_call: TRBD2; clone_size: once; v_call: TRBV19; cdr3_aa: CASSTGTSGYNEQFF; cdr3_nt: TGTGCCAGTAGTACCGGGACTAGCGGTTACAATGAGCAGTTCTTC
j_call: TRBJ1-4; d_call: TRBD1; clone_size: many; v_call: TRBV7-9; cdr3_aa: CASSPERGRGTNEKLFF; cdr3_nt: TGTGCCAGCAGCCCCGAGAGGGGCAGGGGGACTAATGAAAAACTGTTTTTT
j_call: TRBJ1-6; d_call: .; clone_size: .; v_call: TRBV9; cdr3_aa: CASSPRGLSYNSPLHF; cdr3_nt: TGTGCCAGCAGCCCCCGAGGTCTCTCCTATAATTCACCCCTCCACTTT
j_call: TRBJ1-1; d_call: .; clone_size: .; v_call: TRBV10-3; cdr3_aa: CAISERASETEAFF; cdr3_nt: TGTGCCATCAGTGAGCGGGCGAGCGAGACTGAAGCTTTCTTT
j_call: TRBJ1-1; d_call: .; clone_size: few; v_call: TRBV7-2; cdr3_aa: CAIALGRGNTEAFF; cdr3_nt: TGTGCCATAGCCCTGGGACGGGGGAACACTGAAGCTTTCTTT
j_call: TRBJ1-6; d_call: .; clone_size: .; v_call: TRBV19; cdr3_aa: CASSIPPQSSYNSPLHF; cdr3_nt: TGTGCCAGTAGTATACCTCCACAGAGCTCCTATAATTCACCCCTCCACTTT
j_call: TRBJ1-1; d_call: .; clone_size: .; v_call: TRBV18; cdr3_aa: CASSRTGNTEAFF; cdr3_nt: TGTGCCAGCTCACGAACAGGGAACACTGAAGCTTTCTTT
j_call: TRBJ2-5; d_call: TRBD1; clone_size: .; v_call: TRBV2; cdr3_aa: CASSEQGANQETQYF; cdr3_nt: TGTGCCAGCAGCGAACAGGGGGCGAACCAAGAGACCCAGTACTTC
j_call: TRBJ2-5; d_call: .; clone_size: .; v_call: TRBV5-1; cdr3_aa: CASSIPGLGGETQYF; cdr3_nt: TGCGCCAGCAGCATCCCGGGCCTAGGGGGGGAGACCCAGTACTTC
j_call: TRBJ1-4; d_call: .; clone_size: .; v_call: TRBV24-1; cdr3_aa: CATSDFFQGRLTNEKLFF; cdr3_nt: TGTGCCACCAGTGATTTCTTCCAGGGGAGGTTAACTAATGAAAAACTGTTTTTT
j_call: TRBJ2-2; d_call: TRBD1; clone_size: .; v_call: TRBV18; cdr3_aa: CASSPGTGRTGELFF; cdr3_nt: TGTGCCAGCTCACCAGGGACAGGGCGGACCGGGGAGCTGTTTTTT
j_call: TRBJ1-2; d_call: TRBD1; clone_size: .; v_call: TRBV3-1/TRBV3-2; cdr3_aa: CASSPPGQHYGYTF; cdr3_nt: TGTGCCAGCAGCCCACCGGGACAGCACTATGGCTACACCTTC
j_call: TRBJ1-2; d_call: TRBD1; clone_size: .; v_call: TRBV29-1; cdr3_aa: CSVEGSDRVDGYTF; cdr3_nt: TGCAGCGTTGAAGGGTCGGACAGGGTGGATGGCTACACCTTC
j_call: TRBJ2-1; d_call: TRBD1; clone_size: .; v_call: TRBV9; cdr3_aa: CASSARQGLSYNEQFF; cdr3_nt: TGTGCCAGCAGCGCAAGACAGGGGCTATCCTACAATGAGCAGTTCTTC
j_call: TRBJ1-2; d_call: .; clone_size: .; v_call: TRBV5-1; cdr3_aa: CASSSTTNYGYTF; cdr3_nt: TGCGCCAGCAGCTCAACAACGAACTATGGCTACACCTTC
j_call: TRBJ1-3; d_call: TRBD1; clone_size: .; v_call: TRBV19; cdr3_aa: CASTLQGHTIYF; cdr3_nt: TGTGCCAGTACACTACAGGGGCACACCATATATTTT
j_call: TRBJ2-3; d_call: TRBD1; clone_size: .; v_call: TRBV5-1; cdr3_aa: CASSLNRGASTDTQYF; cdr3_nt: TGCGCCAGCAGCTTAAACAGGGGTGCTAGCACAGATACGCAGTATTTT
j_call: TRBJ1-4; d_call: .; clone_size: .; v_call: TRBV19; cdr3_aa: CASSELDGSELFF; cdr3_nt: TGTGCCAGTAGTGAACTGGACGGGTCGGAACTGTTTTTT
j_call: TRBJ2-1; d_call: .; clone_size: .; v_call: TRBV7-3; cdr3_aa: CASSLTPLGTDNEQFF; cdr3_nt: TGTGCCAGCAGCTTAACCCCTCTCGGGACGGACAATGAGCAGTTCTTC
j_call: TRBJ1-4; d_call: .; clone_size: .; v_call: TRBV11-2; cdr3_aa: CASGIGEKLFF; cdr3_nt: TGTGCCAGCGGCATTGGGGAAAAACTGTTTTTT